Listed here is a single T cell receptor beta chain. This specimen belongs to a study of control samples from healthy donors and cancer patients. Repertoires were generated with immunoSEQ multiplex PCR, while TCRdb's copy carries only in-frame clones and drops some. Here the sample spans about 130,000 clones, approximately 95% being singletons. This CDR3 has 15 amino acids. V lost 3 bases to trimming and J lost 2 bases, with 12 bases between them. CDR1 is MDHEN and CDR2 is SYDVKM in the germline V gene. The V gene is TRBV28, the J gene TRBJ2-3; D uncertain. Sample: blood. The receptor comes from a young man in good health. The CDR3 reads CASSLWQIHTDTQYF. CDR3 bases: TGTGCCAGCAGTTTGTGGCAGATACACACAGATACGCAGTATTTT.